Here is one T cell receptor beta chain with its context. Generated by immunoSEQ multiplex PCR, the TCRdb table keeps only in-frame clones and is missing some. The sample has tens of thousands of clones; 79% are singletons. This sample stems from a study of radiotherapy plus CTLA-4 blockade in lung cancer. Trimming left V 4 bases short and J 6 bases short, with 16 bases between. The CDR3 runs 15 residues. Per germline, CDR1 MGHDK and CDR2 SYGVNS. This receptor was obtained from a human donor with non-small cell lung cancer who had a complete response to radiotherapy plus ipilimumab. Source: peripheral blood, taken from a patient treated with radiotherapy plus ipilimumab. This chain joins TRBV25-1 and TRBJ2-4; D assignment may be TRBD1 or TRBD2 (5 bases each). CDR3 DNA: TGTGCCAGCAGTGCTAGTAGGGGTGGGAGAAACATTCAGTACTTC. Protein sequence: CASSASRGGRNIQYF.